Included here is one TCR beta chain sequence, with context. Its antigen is not known. Libraries used 5'RACE template switching adding universal primer site and UMIs. TCRdb reprocessed the 5' RACE reads, keeping one entry per CDR3 protein, no DNA. The table for this sample gives roughly 390,000 distinct CDR3 sequences. The data are from a study of T cells expressing NK-cell markers. Overall study: Within the sequenced cohort of eight donors, seven exhibited HCMV seropositivity and one was seronegative.

Regarding the study as a whole: These same clonotypes (in four donors) also led the CD3+CD56-NKG2C+ fraction. As a fraction of CD8+ T cells, dominant NKG2C+ clonotypes reached about 1.0-7.5% in a handful of donors.

CDR1 is LGHDT, CDR2 YNNKEL, per germline (reference sequence). The CDR3 length is 15 residues. The material sequenced was blood T cells: a sorted CD56 or NKG2C T cell subset, CD4+ or CD8+ T cells, or bulk PBMC T cells (not recorded which). The sequence derives from a woman in her 50s in good health. The chain carries TRBV3-1 and TRBJ2-5; TCRdb outputs TRBD2, but without DNA this stays unchecked. CDR3 sequence reads: CASSQGPTGVETQYF.